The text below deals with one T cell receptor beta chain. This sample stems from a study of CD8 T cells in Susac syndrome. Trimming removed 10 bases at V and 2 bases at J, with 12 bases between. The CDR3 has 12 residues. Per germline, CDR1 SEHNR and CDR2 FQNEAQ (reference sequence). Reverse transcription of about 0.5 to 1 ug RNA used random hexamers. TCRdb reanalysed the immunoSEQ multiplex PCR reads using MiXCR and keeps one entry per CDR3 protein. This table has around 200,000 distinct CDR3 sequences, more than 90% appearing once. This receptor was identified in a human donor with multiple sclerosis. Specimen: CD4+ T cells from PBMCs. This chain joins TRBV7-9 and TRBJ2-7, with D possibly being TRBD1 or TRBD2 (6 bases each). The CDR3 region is CATRGDAYEQYF. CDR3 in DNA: TGTGCCACGAGGGGGGACGCCTACGAGCAGTACTTC.